The 26 T cell receptor beta chains listed next were all sequenced from one sample in a study of regulatory T cells in long-lasting Graves disease. Combining iRepertoire HTBI primers with Arm-PCR of CDR3 regions, the authors built TCR beta libraries. TCRdb re-called the multiplex PCR reads through MiXCR, storing one row per CDR3 protein. The sample has about 520,000 distinct CDR3 sequences, around 11% seen once. Time point described: newly diagnosed GD, antithyroid drugs for less than 3 months. With RNA extracted from PBMCs as input, the TCR library was made. This sample also belongs to another study, concerning T cells in Graves' hyperthyroidism and ophthalmopathy.

The sequenced sample was peripheral blood mononuclear cells (PBMCs), obtained at new diagnosis, from a patient treated with antithyroid drugs. Source of these receptors: a woman in her thirties with Graves disease.

This clonotype was counted ten times or more. Compared with germline, one end of the junction differs, possibly owing to a read error. The chain combines TRBV7-9 with TRBJ2-1, with D perhaps TRBD2 (6 bases). Germline V gene lookup returns CDR1 SEHNR and CDR2 FQNEAQ (reference sequence). This CDR3 has 12 residues. The CDR3: CASSLPEGWAIF. The CDR3 DNA reads TGTGCCAGCAGCCTTCCGGAGGGGTGGGCGATCTTC.

This clonotype was observed at least ten times. This chain uses TRBV3-1 with TRBJ1-1; a possible D gene is TRBD1 (6 bases). This CDR3 is built from 16 residues. Germline values: CDR1 LGHDT, CDR2 YNNKEL (reference sequence). Trimming pared 2 bases from V and 2 bases from J, leaving 15 bases between. In DNA form, the CDR3 reads TGTGCCAGCAGCCAATGGCGCAGGGGCACAAACACTGAAGCTTTCTTT. Translated, it gives CASSQWRRGTNTEAFF. Full variable domain (rest looked up from reference TRBV3-1 and TRBJ1-1): DTAVSQTPKYLVTQMGNDKSIKCEQNLGHDTMYWYKQDSKKFLKIMFSYNNKELIINETVPNRFSPKSPDKAHLNLHINSLELGDSAVYFCASSQWRRGTNTEAFFGQGTRLTVV.

This clonotype was found many times. The rearrangement uses TRBV20-1 and TRBJ2-2; TRBD1 matches 8 bases. The ends lost 8 bases at V and 2 bases at J; junction bases unmatched: 16. Germline CDR1 DFQATT, CDR2 SNEGSKA (reference sequence). The length of the CDR3 is 17 residues. This CDR3 reads CSTLGQVLQVNTGELFF. The CDR3 DNA follows: TGCAGTACATTGGGACAGGTCCTCCAAGTAAACACCGGGGAGCTGTTTTTT.

DNA for the CDR3: TGTGCCAGCATCCCAGCGGGGGGGCCTATTAGCGTCAATGAGCAGTTCTTC. Residues: CASIPAGGPISVNEQFF. The chain recombines TRBV6-2 or TRBV6-3 with TRBJ2-1, with 10 bases fitting TRBD2. Per germline, CDR1 MNHEY and CDR2 SVGEGT. The CDR3 extends over 17 amino acids. V lost 7 bases to trimming and J lost 6 bases; unmatched junction nucleotides: 15.

In this sample, this clonotype turned up many times. The chain combines TRBV10-1 with TRBJ2-3; D is possibly TRBD1 or TRBD2 (5 bases each). Germline CDR1 and CDR2: WNHNN and SYGVQD (reference sequence). V was clipped by 0 bases and J by 5 bases, with 24 bases between them. There are 19 residues in the CDR3. CDR3 loop: CASSESLGLARSSGDTQYF. The CDR3 DNA reads as TGCGCCAGCAGTGAGTCGTTGGGGCTAGCAAGATCATCAGGAGATACGCAGTATTTT.

V usage is TRBV2 and J usage is TRBJ2-7, with unresolved D. CDR3 length: 12 residues. CDR1 SNHLY and CDR2 FYNNEI come from the germline V gene. Trimming took off 2 bases at V and 1 base at J, with 3 bases between the two ends. The CDR3 spells CASSELSYEQYF. As DNA, the CDR3 is TGTGCCAGCAGTGAATTGTCCTACGAGCAGTACTTC.

This clonotype occurred many times. The chain links TRBV27 to TRBJ2-7; D is perhaps TRBD1 (6 bases). The V end was cut by 4 bases, the J end by 5 bases, with 21 bases between. This CDR3 is built from 16 residues. Per the germline V gene, CDR1 is MNHEY and CDR2 is SMNVEV (reference sequence). The CDR3 bases are TGTGCCAGCAGTTCCGGCCCCGGGGCAGGGGAAAACGAGCAGTACTTC. This encodes CASSSGPGAGENEQYF.

J is TRBJ1-3 and V is TRBV18; tentative D call: TRBD1 (6 bases). V lost 3 bases and J lost 3, with 18 bases in between. Germline assignment: CDR1 KGHSH and CDR2 LQKENI. The CDR3 loop spans 17 amino acids. DNA for the CDR3: TGTGCCAGCTCACCTCGGGGTGAGGGGGTTCTTGGAAACACCATATATTTT. Its protein is CASSPRGEGVLGNTIYF.

This clonotype was detected ten times or more. The rearrangement links TRBV7-9 to TRBJ2-7, with D possibly TRBD1 on 5 matching bases. The CDR3 totals 14 residues. The V end was cut by 5 bases, the J end by 3 bases, with 14 bases between. The germline gives CDR1 SEHNR, CDR2 FQNEAQ (reference sequence). CDR3 nucleotide sequence: TGTGCCAGCAGCAAGCAGGGCTTCGACTACGAGCAGTACTTC. This sequence encodes CASSKQGFDYEQYF.

The table lists this clonotype with many counts. The V and J genes are TRBV7-9 and TRBJ2-7; unclear D gene. The CDR3 is made up of 18 amino acids. The V end was cut by 6 bases, the J end by 0 bases, with 24 bases between. Germline V gives CDR1 SEHNR, CDR2 FQNEAQ (reference sequence). CDR3 sequence reads: CASSPVDLARGSSYEQYF. The CDR3 coding sequence is TGTGCCAGCAGTCCCGTAGATTTGGCCCGAGGCAGCTCCTACGAGCAGTACTTC.

Of note for this clonotype: Mismatch with germline at one junction end may stem from a read error. The chain links TRBV20-1 to TRBJ2-5; TRBD2 matches at 10 bases. The CDR3 runs 16 residues. In germline, CDR1 is DFQATT, CDR2 SNEGSKA (reference sequence). The CDR3 DNA sequence: TGCAGTGCTAGAGTGGGACTAGCGAGGATATGCAATGAGCGGTTCTTC. This gives the protein CSARVGLARICNERFF.

This clonotype was counted many times. This chain connects TRBV12-3 or TRBV12-4 to TRBJ2-1; 10 nucleotides align to TRBD2. The CDR3 sequence is 15 residues long. Trimming took 6 bases from V and 7 from J; bases not matched to a gene: 9. This chain's CDR3 is CASSLAGVGWNEQFF. For the CDR3, the DNA is TGTGCCAGCAGCCTAGCGGGAGTAGGGTGGAATGAGCAGTTCTTC.

The rearrangement joins TRBV20-1 to TRBJ2-3; no definite D call. This CDR3 is 11 amino acids long. Germline values: CDR1 DFQATT, CDR2 SNEGSKA (reference sequence). V lost 3 bases to trimming and J lost 6 bases, with 7 bases between them. CDR3 coding DNA: TGCAGTGCTAGGCCCTCGGATACGCAGTATTTT. Its translation: CSARPSDTQYF.

This clonotype was detected many times. The J gene is TRBJ2-3, the V gene TRBV27; the D gene is possibly TRBD1 (5 bases). This CDR3 is 17 amino acids long. Germline CDR1 is MNHEY and CDR2 is SMNVEV (reference sequence). V was shortened by 4 bases and J by 4 bases, with 21 bases between the two germline ends. The CDR3 DNA is TGTGCCAGCAGTTCGACTCTCAGGGTATCACGGGCAGATACGCAGTATTTT. The encoded protein is CASSSTLRVSRADTQYF.

Concerning this clonotype: At one end the junction does not follow the germline gene, possibly because of a read error. The chain carries TRBV20-1 and TRBJ1-1; no clear D. The CDR3 is 12 residues long. Germline V gene data show CDR1 as DFQATT and CDR2 as SNEGSKA (reference sequence). The chain's CDR3 is CSPRRVNTEAFF. DNA for the CDR3: TGCAGTCCTAGGAGAGTCAACACTGAAGCTTTCTTT.

Many counts were recorded for this clonotype. The J gene is TRBJ2-1, the V gene TRBV30; maybe TRBD2 (8 bases). This CDR3 is 15 amino acids long. Germline CDR1 and CDR2: GTSNPN and SVGIG (reference sequence). Trimming left V 4 bases short and J 5 bases short, with 18 bases between. This chain's CDR3 is CAWTNRGAGDNEQFF. CDR3 nucleotide sequence: TGTGCCTGGACTAACAGGGGAGCGGGAGACAATGAGCAGTTCTTC.

This clonotype was seen a few times. This chain connects TRBV30 to TRBJ1-3; tentatively, D is TRBD1 (6 bases). Germline values: CDR1 GTSNPN, CDR2 SVGIG (reference sequence). CDR3 length: 14 residues. V lost 5 bases and J lost 2, with 13 bases in between. The CDR3 bases are TGTGCCTGGGGTCGTAGGGGGACTGGAAACACCATATATTTT. This codes for CAWGRRGTGNTIYF.

This clonotype was counted at least ten times. The chain recombines TRBV27 with TRBJ2-1; TRBD1 aligns across 7 bases. Germline loops: CDR1 MNHEY, CDR2 SMNVEV (reference sequence). This CDR3 comprises 16 residues. V trimming: 6 bases; J trimming: 9 bases; junction bases outside the gene matches: 17. The CDR3 sequence: CASSPLETGTSGEQFF. CDR3 in DNA: TGTGCCAGCAGCCCCTTAGAGACAGGGACATCCGGTGAGCAGTTCTTC.

This clonotype has a handful of counts. The genes are TRBV20-1 and TRBJ1-2, with D unclear. CDR1 is DFQATT and CDR2 is SNEGSKA in the germline V gene (reference sequence). The V end lost 6 bases, the J end lost 3 bases, and 14 bases lay between the germline ends. The CDR3 loop spans 13 amino acids. CDR3 sequence (DNA): TGCAGTGCCACCCCCCCGCGGGACTATGGCTACACCTTC. Translating gives CSATPPRDYGYTF.

This clonotype appeared once. The rearrangement links TRBV7-3 to TRBJ2-6, with 7 positions matching TRBD1. The CDR3 covers 19 residues. V trimming: 0 bases; J trimming: 0 bases; junction bases outside the gene matches: 8. The germline V gene encodes CDR1 SGHTA and CDR2 FQGTGA. The CDR3 loop reads CASSLTRDSSPSGANVLTF. CDR3 sequence (DNA): TGTGCCAGCAGCTTAACCCGGGACAGCTCCCCCTCTGGGGCCAACGTCCTGACTTTC.

This clonotype has a handful of counts. The limits of the CDR3 on the DNA are not certain, so only TCRdb's listed CDR3 is given. This chain connects TRBV9 to TRBJ1-4. CDR1 and CDR2 from the germline V gene are SGDLS and YYNGEE. A total of 14 residues make up the CDR3, ends included. CDR3 in amino acids: CASSVNVGPEKLFF.

This clonotype was detected ten times or more. The CDR3 loop is CASSLEGRQGRQPQHF. The CDR3 bases are TGTGCCAGCAGCTTAGAGGGTAGACAGGGCAGGCAGCCCCAGCATTTT. V usage is TRBV7-2 and J usage is TRBJ1-5, with 7 nucleotides matching TRBD1. J lost 7 bases, V lost 1 base, and 10 bases had no gene match. The CDR3 length is 16 residues. Germline lookup yields CDR1 SGHTA and CDR2 FQGNSA.

This clonotype was seen many times. V gene TRBV4-3 combines with J gene TRBJ2-7; D not certain. V lost 1 base to trimming and J lost 2 bases, with 9 bases between them. Germline V gives CDR1 LGHNA, CDR2 YSLEER. The CDR3 consists of 14 residues. The CDR3 coding sequence is TGCGCCAGCAGCCAAGCCGACAAGACCTACGAGCAGTACTTC. As protein: CASSQADKTYEQYF.

There are many counts of this clonotype. The chain joins TRBV28 to TRBJ2-7; D might be TRBD1 (7 bases). V dropped 8 bases and J dropped 0 bases, with 23 bases sitting between them. CDR1 is MDHEN, CDR2 SYDVKM, per germline. This CDR3 has 17 amino acids. Written as DNA, the CDR3 is TGTGCCAGCGTAGGGCACAGGGGCGCGGGGAGCTCCTACGAGCAGTACTTC. Amino acids: CASVGHRGAGSSYEQYF. The whole variable domain, filled in from reference TRBV28 and TRBJ2-7, reads DVKVTQSSRYLVKRTGEKVFLECVQDMDHENMFWYRQDPGLGLRLIYFSYDVKMKEKGDIPEGYSVSREKKERFSLILESASTNQTSMYLCASVGHRGAGSSYEQYFGPGTRLTVT.

This chain joins TRBV7-6 and TRBJ2-7, with 7 positions matching TRBD2. This CDR3 is built from 15 residues. Looked up from germline, CDR1 is SGHVS and CDR2 is FNYEAQ. V gave up 1 base and J gave up 2 bases; unmatched junction bases: 5. The CDR3 bases are TGTGCCAGCAGCTTAGGCGGGAGTAGAACCTACGAGCAGTACTTC. Translated: CASSLGGSRTYEQYF.

This clonotype was observed many times. J is TRBJ1-4 and V is TRBV12-3 or TRBV12-4, with 9 bases fitting TRBD1. V lost 6 bases, J lost 5 bases, and 7 bases stayed unmatched. The CDR3 covers 15 residues. The CDR3 coding sequence is TGTGCCAGCAGGCGCCAGACAGGGGGGAATGAAAAACTGTTTTTT. Translated: CASRRQTGGNEKLFF.